This T cell receptor (beta chain) was sequenced during a study of T cell changes during pregnancy in multiple sclerosis. Libraries were prepared by immunoSEQ multiplex PCR; TCRdb keeps only in-frame clonotypes and omits some of them. The repertoire has roughly 90,000 clones, roughly 93% of them found once; the top ten carry about 4.5%. The germline CDR1 and CDR2 sequences are GTSNPN and SVGIG (reference sequence). The CDR3 is 13 amino acids. J lost 7 bases, V lost 1 base, and 6 bases had no gene match. The receptor was derived from a female donor with multiple sclerosis, enrolled in a pregnancy study. The chain links TRBV30 to TRBJ2-5, with 7 bases lining up with TRBD2. The sequencing here drew on peripheral blood, taken in the first trimester of pregnancy. The CDR3 bases are TGTGCCTGGAGTGGGCGGGGGTATGGGACCCAGTACTTC. It yields the protein CAWSGRGYGTQYF.